This paragraph reports one TCR beta chain. Its antigen is as yet unknown. Data came from immunoSEQ multiplex PCR; TCRdb stores just in-frame clones and leaves some out. The sample lists some 110,000 clones, about 84% occurring once. CDR1 is MNHNY and CDR2 is SVGAGI in the germline V gene (reference sequence). The CDR3 runs to 12 residues. V was clipped by 8 bases and J by 7 bases, with 12 bases between them. This sample is drawn from a study of cytomegalovirus exposure and HLA in healthy donors. Study findings and constraints: A classifier reportedly called cytomegalovirus status with high sensitivity and specificity.

The chain joins TRBV6-6 to TRBJ1-3, with D perhaps TRBD1 (6 bases). The source is a man aged 18 to 35 in good health and CMV-seronegative. Sequencing used PBMCs. The CDR3 reads CASGKGGNTIYF. CDR3 coding DNA: TGTGCCAGCGGAAAGGGGGGGAACACCATATATTTT.